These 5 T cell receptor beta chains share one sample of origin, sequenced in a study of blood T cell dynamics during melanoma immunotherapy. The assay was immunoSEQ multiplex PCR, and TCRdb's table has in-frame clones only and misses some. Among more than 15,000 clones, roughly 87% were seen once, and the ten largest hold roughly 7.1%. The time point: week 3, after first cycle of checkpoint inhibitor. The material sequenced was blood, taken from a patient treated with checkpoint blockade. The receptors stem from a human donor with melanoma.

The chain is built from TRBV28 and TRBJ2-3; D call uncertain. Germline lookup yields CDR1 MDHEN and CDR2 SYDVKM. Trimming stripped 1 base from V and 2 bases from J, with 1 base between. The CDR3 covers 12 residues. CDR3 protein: CASSLYTDTQYF. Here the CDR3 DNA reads TGTGCCAGCAGTTTATACACAGATACGCAGTATTTT. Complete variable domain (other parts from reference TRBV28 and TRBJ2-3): DVKVTQSSRYLVKRTGEKVFLECVQDMDHENMFWYRQDPGLGLRLIYFSYDVKMKEKGDIPEGYSVSREKKERFSLILESASTNQTSMYLCASSLYTDTQYFGPGTRLTVL.

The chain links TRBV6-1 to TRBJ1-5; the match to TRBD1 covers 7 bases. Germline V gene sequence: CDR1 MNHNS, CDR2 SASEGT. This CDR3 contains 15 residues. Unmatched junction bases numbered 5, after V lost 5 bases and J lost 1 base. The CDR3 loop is CASSIEGASNQPQHF. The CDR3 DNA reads TGTGCCAGCAGTATTGAGGGGGCCAGCAATCAGCCCCAGCATTTT.

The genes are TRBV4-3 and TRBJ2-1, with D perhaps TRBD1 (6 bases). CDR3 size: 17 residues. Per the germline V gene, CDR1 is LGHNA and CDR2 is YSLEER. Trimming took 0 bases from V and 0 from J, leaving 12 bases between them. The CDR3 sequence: CASSQDPRGSSYNEQFF. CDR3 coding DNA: TGCGCCAGCAGCCAAGATCCGAGGGGGTCCTCCTACAATGAGCAGTTCTTC.

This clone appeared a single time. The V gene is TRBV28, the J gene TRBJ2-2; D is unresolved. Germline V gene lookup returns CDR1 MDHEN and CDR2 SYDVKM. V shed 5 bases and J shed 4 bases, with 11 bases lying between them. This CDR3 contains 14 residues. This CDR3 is CASSVFLGTGELFF. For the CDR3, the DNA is TGTGCCAGCAGTGTATTCCTGGGCACCGGGGAGCTGTTTTTT.

The CDR3 region has the DNA TGTGCCAGCAGTTTAAGTGGGTCTCAGGGGTGGGGTGAAAAACTGTTTTTT. It specifies CASSLSGSQGWGEKLFF. The V call is TRBV28, the J call TRBJ1-4; a weak D match, TRBD1 (6 bases). The CDR3 has 17 amino acids. The germline CDR1 and CDR2 sequences are MDHEN and SYDVKM. Trimming removed 2 bases from V and 7 bases from J, with 20 bases in between. The full variable domain, in which reference TRBV28 and TRBJ1-4 provide the parts outside the CDR3, is DVKVTQSSRYLVKRTGEKVFLECVQDMDHENMFWYRQDPGLGLRLIYFSYDVKMKEKGDIPEGYSVSREKKERFSLILESASTNQTSMYLCASSLSGSQGWGEKLFFGSGTQLSVL.